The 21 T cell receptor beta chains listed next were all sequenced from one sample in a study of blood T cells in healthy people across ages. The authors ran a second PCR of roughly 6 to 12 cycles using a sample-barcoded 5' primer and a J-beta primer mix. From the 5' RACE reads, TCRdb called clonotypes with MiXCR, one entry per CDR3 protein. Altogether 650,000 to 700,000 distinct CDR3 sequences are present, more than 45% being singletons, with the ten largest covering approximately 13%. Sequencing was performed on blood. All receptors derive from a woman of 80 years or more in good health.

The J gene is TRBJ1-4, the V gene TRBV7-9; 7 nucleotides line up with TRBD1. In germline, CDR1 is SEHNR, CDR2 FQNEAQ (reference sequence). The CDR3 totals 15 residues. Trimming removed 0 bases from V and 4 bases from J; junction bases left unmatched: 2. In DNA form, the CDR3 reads TGTGCCAGCAGCTTAGCGGGACAGAGTAATGAAAAACTGTTTTTT. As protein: CASSLAGQSNEKLFF. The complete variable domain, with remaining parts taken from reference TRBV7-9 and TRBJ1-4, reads DTGVSQNPRHKITKRGQNVTFRCDPISEHNRLYWYRQTLGQGPEFLTYFQNEAQLEKSRLLSDRFSAERPKGSFSTLEIQRTEQGDSAMYLCASSLAGQSNEKLFFGSGTQLSVL.

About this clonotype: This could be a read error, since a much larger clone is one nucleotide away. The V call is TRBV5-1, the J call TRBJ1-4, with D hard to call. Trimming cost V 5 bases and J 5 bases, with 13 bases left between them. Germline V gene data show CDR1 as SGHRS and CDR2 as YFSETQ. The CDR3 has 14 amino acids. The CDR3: CASSSNAGNEKLFF. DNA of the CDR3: TGCGCCAGCAGTTCTAACGCGGGAAATGAAAAACTGTTTTTT.

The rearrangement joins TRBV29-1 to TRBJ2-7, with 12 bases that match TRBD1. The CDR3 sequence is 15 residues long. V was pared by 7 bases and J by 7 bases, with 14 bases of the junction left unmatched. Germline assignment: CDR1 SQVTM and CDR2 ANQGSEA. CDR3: CSGGQGASSYNEQYF. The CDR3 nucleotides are TGCAGCGGGGGACAGGGGGCGAGCTCCTACAATGAGCAGTACTTC.

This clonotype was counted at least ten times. The CDR3 loop reads CSVEHNTAFF. CDR3 nucleotides: TGCAGCGTTGAACATAACACGGCTTTCTTT. V is TRBV29-1 and J is TRBJ1-1, with D uncertain. The CDR3 consists of 10 residues. Trimming removed 2 bases from V and 11 bases from J, with 9 bases in between. From germline, CDR1 is SQVTM and CDR2 ANQGSEA.

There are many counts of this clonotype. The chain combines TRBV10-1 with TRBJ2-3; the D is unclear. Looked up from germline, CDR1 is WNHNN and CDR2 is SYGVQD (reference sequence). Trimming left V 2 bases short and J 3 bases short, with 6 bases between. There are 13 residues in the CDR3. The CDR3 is CASSEDGTDTQYF. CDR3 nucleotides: TGCGCCAGCAGTGAGGACGGGACAGATACGCAGTATTTT.

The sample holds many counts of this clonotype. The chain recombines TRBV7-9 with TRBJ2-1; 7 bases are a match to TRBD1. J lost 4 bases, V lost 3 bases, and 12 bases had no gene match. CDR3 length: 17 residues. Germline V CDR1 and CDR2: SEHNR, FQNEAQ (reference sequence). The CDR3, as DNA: TGTGCCAGCAGCTTCTGGACAGGTTCCCCTTCTTACAATGAGCAGTTCTTC. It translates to CASSFWTGSPSYNEQFF.

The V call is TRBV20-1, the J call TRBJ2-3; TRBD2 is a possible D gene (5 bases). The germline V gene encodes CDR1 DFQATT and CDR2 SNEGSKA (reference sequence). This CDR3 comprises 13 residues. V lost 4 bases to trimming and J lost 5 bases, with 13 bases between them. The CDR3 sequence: CSAKLSGVDTQYF. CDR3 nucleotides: TGCAGTGCTAAGCTCTCCGGGGTAGATACGCAGTATTTT.

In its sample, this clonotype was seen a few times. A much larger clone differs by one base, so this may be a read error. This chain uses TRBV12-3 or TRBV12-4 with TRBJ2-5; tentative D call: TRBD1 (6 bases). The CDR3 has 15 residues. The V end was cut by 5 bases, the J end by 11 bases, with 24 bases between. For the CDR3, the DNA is TGTGCCAGCAGTCCCGTGGGGGACATAAACAATGAGCAGTACTTC. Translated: CASSPVGDINNEQYF.

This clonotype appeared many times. The CDR3 protein is CASSLGGQVDEQFF. Here the CDR3 DNA reads TGTGCCAGCAGCTTAGGGGGACAAGTCGATGAGCAGTTCTTC. This chain joins TRBV7-2 and TRBJ2-1; weak D call: TRBD1 (6 bases). Germline CDR1 reads SGHTA; CDR2 reads FQGNSA. CDR3 length: 14 amino acids. Trimming removed 1 base at V and 8 bases at J, with 12 bases between.

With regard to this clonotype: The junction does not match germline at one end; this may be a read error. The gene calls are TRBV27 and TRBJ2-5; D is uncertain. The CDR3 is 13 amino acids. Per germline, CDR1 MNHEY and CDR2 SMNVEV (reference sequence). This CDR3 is CASSVSIWETQYF. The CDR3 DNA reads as TGTGCCAGCAGTGTATCGATTTGGGAGACCCAGTACTTC.

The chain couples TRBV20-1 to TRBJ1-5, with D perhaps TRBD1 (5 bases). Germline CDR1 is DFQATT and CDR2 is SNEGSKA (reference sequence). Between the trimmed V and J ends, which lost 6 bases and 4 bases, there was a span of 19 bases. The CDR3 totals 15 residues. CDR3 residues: CSALRTEGRNQPQHF. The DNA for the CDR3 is TGCAGTGCCCTCAGAACCGAGGGGAGAAATCAGCCCCAGCATTTT.

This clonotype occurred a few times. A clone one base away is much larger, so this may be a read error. CDR3 protein: CASSLVEGEQYF. In DNA, the CDR3 is TGCGCCAGCAGCTTGGTTGAGGGTGAGCAGTACTTC. The gene calls are TRBV5-1 and TRBJ2-5, with a tentative D call TRBD2 (5 bases). The CDR3 is 12 amino acids. Germline V gives CDR1 SGHRS, CDR2 YFSETQ. V lost 0 bases and J lost 11, with 11 bases in between. Filled out from reference TRBV5-1 and TRBJ2-5, the complete variable domain reads KAGVTQTPRYLIKTRGQQVTLSCSPISGHRSVSWYQQTPGQGLQFLFEYFSETQRNKGNFPGRFSGRQFSNSRSEMNVSTLELGDSALYLCASSLVEGEQYFGPGTRLLVL.

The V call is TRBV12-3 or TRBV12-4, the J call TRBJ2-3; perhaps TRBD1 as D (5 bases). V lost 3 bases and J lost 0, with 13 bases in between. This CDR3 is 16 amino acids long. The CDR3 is CASSFRGRPSTDTQYF. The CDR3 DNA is TGTGCCAGCAGTTTTAGGGGTCGCCCTAGCACAGATACGCAGTATTTT.

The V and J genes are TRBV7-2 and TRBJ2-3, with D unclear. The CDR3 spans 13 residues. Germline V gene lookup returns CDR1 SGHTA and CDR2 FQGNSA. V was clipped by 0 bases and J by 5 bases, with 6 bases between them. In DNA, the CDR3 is TGTGCCAGCAGCTTAGCTTTTAAAGATACGCAGTATTTT. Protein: CASSLAFKDTQYF.

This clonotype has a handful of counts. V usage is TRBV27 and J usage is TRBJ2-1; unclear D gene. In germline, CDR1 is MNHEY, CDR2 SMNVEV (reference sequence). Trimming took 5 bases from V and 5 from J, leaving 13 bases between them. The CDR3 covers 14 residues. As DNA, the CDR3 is TGTGCCAGCAGTCCACTGCGGACGCACAATGAGCAGTTCTTC. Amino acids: CASSPLRTHNEQFF.

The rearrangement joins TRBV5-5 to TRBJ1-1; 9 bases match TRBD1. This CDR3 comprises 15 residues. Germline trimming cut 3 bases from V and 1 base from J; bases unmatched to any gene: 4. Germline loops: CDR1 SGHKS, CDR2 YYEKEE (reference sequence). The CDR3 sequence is CASSWTGEGNTEAFF. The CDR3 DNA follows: TGTGCCAGCAGCTGGACAGGGGAGGGGAACACTGAAGCTTTCTTT. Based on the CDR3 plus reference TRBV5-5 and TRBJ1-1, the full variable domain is DAGVTQSPTHLIKTRGQQVTLRCSPISGHKSVSWYQQVLGQGPQFIFQYYEKEERGRGNFPDRFSARQFPNYSSELNVNALLLGDSALYLCASSWTGEGNTEAFFGQGTRLTVV.

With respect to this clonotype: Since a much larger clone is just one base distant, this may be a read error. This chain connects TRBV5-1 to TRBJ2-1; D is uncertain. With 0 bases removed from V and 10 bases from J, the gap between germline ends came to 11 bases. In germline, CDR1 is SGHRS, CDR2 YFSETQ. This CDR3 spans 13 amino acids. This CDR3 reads CASSLAPGYEQFF. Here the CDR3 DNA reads TGCGCCAGCAGCTTGGCCCCAGGATACGAGCAGTTCTTC.

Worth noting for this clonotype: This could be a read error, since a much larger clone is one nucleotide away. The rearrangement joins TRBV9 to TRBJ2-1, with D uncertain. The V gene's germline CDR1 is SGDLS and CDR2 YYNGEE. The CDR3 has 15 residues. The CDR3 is CANSPTSPSYNEQFF. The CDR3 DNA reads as TGTGCCAACAGCCCTACGTCCCCCTCCTACAATGAGCAGTTCTTC.

The CDR3 sequence: CASSPNTGDSSYEQYF. The DNA of the CDR3 is TGTGCCAGCAGCCCCAATACTGGGGACAGTTCCTACGAGCAGTACTTC. The chain joins TRBV4-2 to TRBJ2-7, with 7 nucleotides matching TRBD1. The CDR3 runs to 16 residues. Germline V CDR1 and CDR2: LGHNA, YNFKEQ. Germline trimming cut 4 bases from V and 1 base from J; bases unmatched to any gene: 10.

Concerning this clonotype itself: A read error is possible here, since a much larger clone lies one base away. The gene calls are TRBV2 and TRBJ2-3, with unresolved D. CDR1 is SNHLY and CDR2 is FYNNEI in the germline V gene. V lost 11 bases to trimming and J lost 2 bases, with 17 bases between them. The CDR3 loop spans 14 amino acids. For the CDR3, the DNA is TGTGCCGGCGTTTTGCTCGCTGCCACAGATACGCAGTATTTT. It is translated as CAGVLLAATDTQYF.

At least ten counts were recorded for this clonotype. CDR3 sequence: CASSEVNAQETQYF. In DNA form, the CDR3 reads TGTGCCAGCAGTGAAGTAAACGCACAAGAGACCCAGTACTTC. The V gene is TRBV6-1, the J gene TRBJ2-5; D is ambiguous. V shed 1 base and J shed 2 bases, with 8 bases lying between them. Germline CDR1 is MNHNS and CDR2 is SASEGT. This CDR3 region has 14 residues.